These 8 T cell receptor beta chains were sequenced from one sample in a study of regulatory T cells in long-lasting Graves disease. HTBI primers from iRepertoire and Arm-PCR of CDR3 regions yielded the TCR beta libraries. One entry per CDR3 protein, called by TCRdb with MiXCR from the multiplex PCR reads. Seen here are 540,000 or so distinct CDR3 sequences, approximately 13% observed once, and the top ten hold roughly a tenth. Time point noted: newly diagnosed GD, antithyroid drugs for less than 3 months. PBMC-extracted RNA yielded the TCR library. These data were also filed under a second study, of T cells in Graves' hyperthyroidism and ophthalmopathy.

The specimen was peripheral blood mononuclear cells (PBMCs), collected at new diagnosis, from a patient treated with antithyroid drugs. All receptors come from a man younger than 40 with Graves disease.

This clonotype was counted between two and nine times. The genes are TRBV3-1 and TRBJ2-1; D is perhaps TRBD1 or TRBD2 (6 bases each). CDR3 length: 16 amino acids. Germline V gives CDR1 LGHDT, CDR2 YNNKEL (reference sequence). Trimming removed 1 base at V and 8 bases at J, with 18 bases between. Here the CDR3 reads CASSQGAGGRRDEQFF. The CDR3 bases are TGTGCCAGCAGCCAAGGTGCTGGGGGGCGGAGGGATGAGCAGTTCTTC.

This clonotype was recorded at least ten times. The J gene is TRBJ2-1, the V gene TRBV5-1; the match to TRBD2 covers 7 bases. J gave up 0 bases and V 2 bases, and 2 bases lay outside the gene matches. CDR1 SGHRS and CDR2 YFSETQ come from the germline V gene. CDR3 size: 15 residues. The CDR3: CASSFSGDSYNEQFF. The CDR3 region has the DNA TGCGCCAGCAGCTTCAGCGGGGACTCCTACAATGAGCAGTTCTTC. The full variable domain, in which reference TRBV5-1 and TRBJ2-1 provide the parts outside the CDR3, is KAGVTQTPRYLIKTRGQQVTLSCSPISGHRSVSWYQQTPGQGLQFLFEYFSETQRNKGNFPGRFSGRQFSNSRSEMNVSTLELGDSALYLCASSFSGDSYNEQFFGPGTRLTVL.

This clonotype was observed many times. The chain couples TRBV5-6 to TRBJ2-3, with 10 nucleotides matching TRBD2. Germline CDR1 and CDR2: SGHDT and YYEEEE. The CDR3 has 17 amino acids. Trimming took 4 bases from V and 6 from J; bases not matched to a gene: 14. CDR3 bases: TGTGCCAGCAGCATATTGAGCCGGACTAGCGGTACGGATACGCAGTATTTT. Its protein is CASSILSRTSGTDTQYF.

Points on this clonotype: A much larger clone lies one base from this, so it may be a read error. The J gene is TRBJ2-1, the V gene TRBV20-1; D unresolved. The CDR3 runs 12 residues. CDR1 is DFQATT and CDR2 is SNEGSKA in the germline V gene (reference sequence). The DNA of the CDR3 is TGCAGTGCTAGAACTCCCGGCAATGAGCTGTTCTTC. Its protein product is CSARTPGNELFF.

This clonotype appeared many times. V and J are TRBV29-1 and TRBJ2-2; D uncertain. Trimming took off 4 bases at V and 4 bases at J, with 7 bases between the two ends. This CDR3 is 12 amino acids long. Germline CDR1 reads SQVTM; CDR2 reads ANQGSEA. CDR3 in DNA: TGCAGCGTTGCCGACGGCACCGGGGAGCTGTTTTTT. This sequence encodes CSVADGTGELFF.

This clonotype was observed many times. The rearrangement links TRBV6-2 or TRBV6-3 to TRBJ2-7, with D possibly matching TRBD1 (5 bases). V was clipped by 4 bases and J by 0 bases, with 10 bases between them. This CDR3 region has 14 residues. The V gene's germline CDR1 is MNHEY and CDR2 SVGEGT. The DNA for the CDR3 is TGTGCCAGCAGTTTCCTACAGGACTCCTACGAGCAGTACTTC. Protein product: CASSFLQDSYEQYF.

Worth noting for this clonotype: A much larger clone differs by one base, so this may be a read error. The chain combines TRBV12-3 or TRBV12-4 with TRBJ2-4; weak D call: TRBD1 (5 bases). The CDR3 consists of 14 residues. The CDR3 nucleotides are TGTGCCAGCAGCCAGGGTGTAGCCAGAAACATTCAGTACTTC. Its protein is CASSQGVARNIQYF.

CDR3 region: CSADGVAGATDTQYF. The CDR3 DNA follows: TGCAGTGCTGATGGAGTAGCGGGGGCCACAGATACGCAGTATTTT. The chain links TRBV20-1 to TRBJ2-3, with 9 bases matching TRBD2. Germline assignment: CDR1 DFQATT and CDR2 SNEGSKA (reference sequence). The CDR3 length is 15 residues. After removal of 5 bases from V and 2 bases from J, the junction contained 8 bases not matched to a gene.